This T cell receptor (beta chain) was sequenced during a study of post-analysis software for immune sequencing data (dated by TCRdb to the mid-2010s). In terms of the full investigation: The recorded disease courses included relapsing-remitting, secondary progressive and progressive-relapsing multiple sclerosis, and some patients had no subtype annotation. A subset of samples was prepared in parallel using single-end sample barcoding, then pooled and co-amplified after Illumina adapter ligation. The multiple sclerosis patient repertoires were compared with 10 to 12 previously published healthy control repertoires from donors aged about 6 to 26 years. What the study reported, not specific to this receptor: Direct clustering with F measure showed strong co-clustering of samples prepared in the same batch, prompting a batch-effect correction. Normalized Chao1 diversity was significantly lower in multiple sclerosis patients than controls, suggesting substantial peripheral T-cell clonal expansion. Patients showed significantly higher frequencies than controls for about 5 TRBV segments, among them TRBV5-6, TRBV5-1 and TRBV20-1. The multiple sclerosis patient group was slightly younger than the control group.

To demonstrate the VDJtools post-analysis software, the study profiled TCR beta repertoires from the peripheral blood of about a dozen young patients with multiple sclerosis. Multiple sclerosis patients were children and adolescents aged 6 to 15 years. This clonotype has more than one count but fewer than ten. Its target antigen remains unknown. Base qualities are not recorded, but no much larger clone differs from it by a single base. The CDR3 holds 14 amino acids from the cysteine to the phenylalanine. Only the CDR3 region is kept as DNA, spanning 42 bases read in frame from base 1. According to the germline V gene, CDR1 reads SGHRS and CDR2 reads YFSETQ. V is cut back by 4 bases and J by 4 bases, with 6 bases in the junction unmatched. The library was built by means of PCR. The instrument was an Illumina HiSeq 2500. To reduce PCR and sequencing biases, unique molecular identifiers were incorporated into the TCR beta cDNA libraries. About 0.5 million cDNA molecules were obtained for every 1 to 10 million input T cells, so each molecule roughly corresponded to one T cell. The same protocol used for the earlier healthy control dataset was applied to prepare and sequence the patient libraries. Samples belonging to the same batch were prepared together, multiplexed and sequenced on a shared HiSeq lane. The study's own analysis went as follows. Raw barcoded reads were processed with MIGEC, discarding single-read molecular identifier groups before consensus assembly and CDR3 extraction. VDJtools was used for post-analysis of the clonotype tables, and diversity was normalized by down-sampling every dataset to the size of the smallest sample. In repertoire overlap clustering, CDR3 amino acid sequences, but not nucleotide sequences, were matched to correct batch-related cross-sample contamination. TCRdb ran its own pipeline on the public reads, namely fastp trimming at Q25 and MiXCR clone calling, and kept in-frame beta chains. Rows merge per CDR3 protein into single entries with the most common DNA and genes. The V and J calls, along with clone size, are taken from TCRdb and not from the paper's own processing. For this sample the table gives about 400,000 distinct CDR3 sequences, of which around a third were detected only once. 10% to 15% of the sample is in the top ten clones.

The TCR was taken from a girl between 5 and 17 years old with multiple sclerosis. The sequencing sample was made of blood. Recombination joined TRBV5-1 with TRBJ1-2; TRBD1 fits 8 bases in the junction. CDR3 protein: CASSDGQGGYGYTF. The DNA sequence is TGCGCCAGCAGCGACGGACAGGGCGGCTATGGCTACACCTTC.